This entry lists 21 T cell receptor beta chains sequenced from one sample in a study of cytomegalovirus exposure and HLA in healthy donors. Here immunoSEQ multiplex PCR was the method, and the copy in TCRdb shows in-frame clones only, minus some. The table records 150,000 to 200,000 clones, around 90% of them present only once. What was sequenced was PBMCs. The receptors originated from a young woman in good health and CMV-seropositive.

The rearrangement joins TRBV27 to TRBJ2-7, with D possibly matching TRBD2 (6 bases). The germline V and J ends were trimmed by 2 bases and 0 bases, with 11 bases remaining between them. This CDR3 contains 15 residues. The V gene's germline CDR1 is MNHEY and CDR2 SMNVEV (reference sequence). CDR3 DNA: TGTGCCAGCAGTTTAGCCCGGACTATCTCCTACGAGCAGTACTTC. It translates to CASSLARTISYEQYF.

J is TRBJ1-4 and V is TRBV9; D not resolved. Germline V CDR1 and CDR2: SGDLS, YYNGEE. Trimming stripped 3 bases from V and 7 bases from J, with 13 bases between. CDR3 length: 14 amino acids. For the CDR3, the DNA is TGTGCCAGCAGCGCGGGAGGTCGAGGTGAAAAACTGTTTTTT. Amino acids: CASSAGGRGEKLFF.

This chain connects TRBV18 to TRBJ2-3; 7 nucleotides line up with TRBD1. This CDR3 has 15 amino acids. Germline CDR1 and CDR2: KGHSH and LQKENI. The V segment lost 6 bases and the J segment 2 bases; nucleotides outside the gene matches: 8. Here the CDR3 DNA reads TGTGCCAGCTCCGGCCGACAGGGACACACAGATACGCAGTATTTT. Its protein product is CASSGRQGHTDTQYF.

The rearrangement links TRBV11-2 to TRBJ1-5; 7 bases match TRBD1. This CDR3 is 15 amino acids long. After removal of 6 bases from V and 0 bases from J, the junction contained 5 bases not matched to a gene. Germline loops: CDR1 SGHAT, CDR2 FQNNGV. The CDR3 loop is CASSPGGNSNQPQHF. CDR3 DNA: TGTGCCAGCAGTCCAGGGGGAAATAGCAATCAGCCCCAGCATTTT.

V usage is TRBV7-3 and J usage is TRBJ2-7; 8 bases align to TRBD2. The CDR3 runs to 17 residues. CDR1 and CDR2 (germline): SGHTA, FQGTGA. The V segment lost 2 bases and the J segment 0 bases; nucleotides outside the gene matches: 9. This CDR3 reads CASSLGIFSGVSYEQYF. Written as DNA, the CDR3 is TGTGCCAGCAGCTTAGGGATATTTAGCGGGGTCTCCTACGAGCAGTACTTC.

The rearrangement links TRBV7-9 to TRBJ2-7; 9 bases are shared with TRBD2. The CDR3 runs to 17 residues. In germline, CDR1 is SEHNR, CDR2 FQNEAQ (reference sequence). With V trimmed by 1 base and J by 3 bases, 10 bases remained unmatched. The CDR3: CASSLVASGITGYEQYF. The CDR3 nucleotides read TGTGCCAGCAGCTTAGTGGCTAGCGGGATAACGGGCTACGAGCAGTACTTC.

The sample holds one count of this clone. The junction and the germline gene differ at one end; a read error may be behind it. CDR3 loop: CASSIGGTPSNF. In DNA form, the CDR3 reads TGTGCCAGTAGTATTGGGGGGACTCCAAGCAACTTC. V gene TRBV19 combines with J gene TRBJ2-7, with TRBD2 as a possible D gene (6 bases). CDR1 and CDR2 (germline): LNHDA, SQIVND (reference sequence). The CDR3 spans 12 residues.

V is TRBV28 and J is TRBJ1-2, with 12 bases fitting TRBD1. This CDR3 comprises 15 residues. The germline gives CDR1 MDHEN, CDR2 SYDVKM. Unmatched junction bases numbered 10, after V lost 7 bases and J lost 7 bases. This chain's CDR3 is CASTLRRDRGLGYTF. Written as DNA, the CDR3 is TGTGCCAGCACCCTGCGCCGGGACAGGGGGCTTGGCTACACCTTC.

The rearrangement links TRBV7-2 to TRBJ2-2; TRBD1 matches 8 bases. Germline V gene sequence: CDR1 SGHTA, CDR2 FQGNSA. The CDR3 runs to 15 residues. The V segment lost 7 bases and the J segment 4 bases; nucleotides outside the gene matches: 8. CDR3 DNA: TGTGCCAGCACCCCAGGACAGGGACGCACCGGGGAGCTGTTTTTT. Encoded protein: CASTPGQGRTGELFF.

V and J are TRBV11-2 and TRBJ1-1; maybe TRBD1 (5 bases). There are 16 residues in the CDR3. V lost 5 bases to trimming and J lost 1 base, with 17 bases between them. CDR1 is SGHAT and CDR2 is FQNNGV in the germline V gene. The CDR3 region is CASSGRTAGENTEAFF. The CDR3 coding sequence is TGTGCCAGCAGCGGACGTACCGCGGGGGAGAACACTGAAGCTTTCTTT.

This chain connects TRBV5-4 to TRBJ2-6; D is unresolved. Germline CDR1 reads SGHNT; CDR2 reads YYREEE (reference sequence). The germline V and J ends were trimmed by 0 bases and 5 bases, with 6 bases remaining between them. The CDR3 extends over 14 amino acids. This chain's CDR3 is CASSLGAWANVLTF. In nucleotides, the CDR3 is TGTGCCAGCAGCTTGGGCGCCTGGGCCAACGTCCTGACTTTC.

The genes are TRBV29-1 and TRBJ1-2, with a tentative D call TRBD1 (6 bases). This CDR3 region has 15 residues. CDR1 and CDR2 (germline): SQVTM, ANQGSEA. The germline V and J ends were trimmed by 6 bases and 4 bases, with 21 bases remaining between them. The CDR3 DNA is TGCAGCGTCCCAGCTGGGGGGGCCAACCTCTATGGCTACACCTTC. Translating gives CSVPAGGANLYGYTF.

The chain has TRBV5-8 and TRBJ2-1; possible D gene TRBD1, 6 bases. The germline CDR1 and CDR2 sequences are SGHTS and YDEGEE. Trimming took 4 bases from V and 5 from J, leaving 10 bases between them. The CDR3 length is 13 residues. For the CDR3, the DNA is TGTGCCAGCAGCCACAGGGTTAACAATGAGCAGTTCTTC. Translated: CASSHRVNNEQFF.

This clone was counted a few times. The rearrangement uses TRBV19 and TRBJ1-5; D remains unclear. Per germline, CDR1 LNHDA and CDR2 SQIVND (reference sequence). V was trimmed by 7 bases and J by 6 bases, leaving 13 bases between them. The CDR3 sequence is 13 residues long. The CDR3 spells CASNDVHSQPQHF. DNA for the CDR3: TGTGCCAGTAATGATGTCCACAGTCAGCCCCAGCATTTT.

This sequence joins TRBV7-2 and TRBJ2-7, with 7 nucleotides matching TRBD2. The ends lost 5 bases at V and 0 bases at J; junction bases unmatched: 10. The CDR3 sequence is 16 residues long. Per germline, CDR1 SGHTA and CDR2 FQGNSA. In nucleotides, the CDR3 is TGTGCCAGCAGCCCAGGGACGGGGGGTCCCTCCTACGAGCAGTACTTC. Protein sequence: CASSPGTGGPSYEQYF.

V is TRBV6-1 and J is TRBJ2-7; tentatively, D is TRBD2 (6 bases). V lost 1 base, J lost 2 bases, and 12 bases lay in between. Germline loops: CDR1 MNHNS, CDR2 SASEGT. This CDR3 spans 15 amino acids. As DNA, the CDR3 is TGTGCCAGCAGTGAAGAGGAGGGGCCCCCCTACGAGCAGTACTTC. Translated, it gives CASSEEEGPPYEQYF.

This clone has only one observation. Compared with germline, one end of the junction differs, possibly owing to a read error. In DNA form, the CDR3 reads TGTGCCAGCAGCGTAGCCCAGCGGGTGGGTAATGAGCAGTTCTTC. Translation: CASSVAQRVGNEQFF. V gene TRBV7-2 combines with J gene TRBJ2-1; D might be TRBD2 (6 bases). The V gene's germline CDR1 is SGHTA and CDR2 FQGNSA. The CDR3 is 15 residues long.

The rearrangement links TRBV5-6 to TRBJ2-1; D not certain. CDR1 is SGHDT and CDR2 is YYEEEE in the germline V gene. Trimming removed 1 base at V and 1 base at J, with 15 bases between. CDR3 size: 17 residues. The CDR3 DNA reads TGTGCCAGCAGCTTGTTCGGTCGAGTTGGTTCCTACAATGAGCAGTTCTTC. Amino acid sequence: CASSLFGRVGSYNEQFF. Full variable domain (rest looked up from reference TRBV5-6 and TRBJ2-1): DAGVTQSPTHLIKTRGQQVTLRCSPKSGHDTVSWYQQALGQGPQFIFQYYEEEERQRGNFPDRFSGHQFPNYSSELNVNALLLGDSALYLCASSLFGRVGSYNEQFFGPGTRLTVL.

This clone has more than one count but fewer than ten. CDR3 DNA: TGTGCCAGTAGCCCCACAGGGATAGGGACAGATACGCAGTATTTT. Protein sequence: CASSPTGIGTDTQYF. The rearrangement uses TRBV19 and TRBJ2-3; possibly TRBD1 for D (6 bases). Trimming removed 6 bases at V and 3 bases at J, with 16 bases between. The CDR3 has 15 residues. Germline V lookup: CDR1 LNHDA, CDR2 SQIVND (reference sequence).

This rearrangement joins TRBV2 to TRBJ2-7; D may be TRBD1 (6 bases). The V gene's germline CDR1 is SNHLY and CDR2 FYNNEI. V lost 3 bases and J lost 3, with 12 bases in between. CDR3 size: 14 residues. The CDR3 DNA reads TGTGCCAGCAGTGAGGGGGCAGGGCGCTACGAGCAGTACTTC. This sequence encodes CASSEGAGRYEQYF.

The chain links TRBV5-1 to TRBJ2-1, with 10 bases lining up with TRBD2. The germline CDR1 and CDR2 sequences are SGHRS and YFSETQ. The trim removed 4 bases at V and 7 bases at J, leaving 14 bases unmatched. The length of the CDR3 is 17 residues. CDR3 DNA: TGCGCCAGCAGCCCGGGGTGGAAGCGGGGGGGCCGGAATGAGCAGTTCTTC. This gives the protein CASSPGWKRGGRNEQFF.